What follows are 11 T cell receptor beta chains derived from one specimen sequenced in a study of Tregs in tolerant kidney transplant recipients (dated by TCRdb to the late 2010s). The library came from the immunoSEQ multiplex PCR assay. In its TCRdb copy, this immuneACCESS table keeps in-frame sequences only and misses some clones. Where compared with another copy, unresolved V genes explain less than half of these, and the others have no known cause. Within this sample are around 230,000 clones, with around 82% of them counted one time only. The ten most abundant clones make up under 0.65% of the sample. The sample consisted of CD4+ T cells from blood. These receptors came from a human donor in good health.

J is TRBJ1-4 and V is TRBV14, with D tentatively TRBD1 (6 bases). Germline V gene data show CDR1 as SGHDN and CDR2 as FVKESK. V lost 0 bases and J lost 6, with 14 bases in between. CDR3 length equals 16 residues. CDR3 DNA sequence: TGTGCCAGCAGCCAAGACTGGTGGGGGACACATGAAAAACTGTTTTTT. Its protein product is CASSQDWWGTHEKLFF.

The chain carries TRBV27 and TRBJ1-2, with TRBD1 as a possible D gene (5 bases). V was shortened by 6 bases and J by 6 bases, with 17 bases between the two germline ends. The CDR3 loop spans 14 amino acids. Germline CDR1 MNHEY, CDR2 SMNVEV (reference sequence). CDR3 amino acids: CASSPWGRVDGYTF. DNA for the CDR3: TGTGCCAGCAGCCCATGGGGCAGGGTTGATGGCTACACCTTC.

This chain connects TRBV7-9 to TRBJ2-1; TRBD2 agrees at 9 bases. Trimming at V came to 5 bases and at J to 11 bases, leaving 13 bases not matched to a gene. This CDR3 is built from 15 residues. CDR1 is SEHNR, CDR2 FQNEAQ, per germline (reference sequence). The CDR3 DNA reads as TGTGCCAGCAGCCGAAGCGGGGGGCCATTGGATAAGCAGTTCTTC. The encoded protein is CASSRSGGPLDKQFF.

For the CDR3, the DNA is TGTGCCAGCAGATACGGGACAGCCCGGCCGAACACTGAAGCTTTCTTT. This gives the protein CASRYGTARPNTEAFF. The rearrangement joins TRBV6-5 to TRBJ1-1; TRBD1 agrees at 7 bases. Trimming at V came to 6 bases and at J to 1 base, leaving 11 bases not matched to a gene. This CDR3 is 16 amino acids long. The germline gives CDR1 MNHEY, CDR2 SVGAGI.

The chain combines TRBV5-1 with TRBJ1-1; D is possibly TRBD1 (5 bases). V was shortened by 4 bases and J by 1 base, with 17 bases between the two germline ends. The CDR3 contains 16 residues. CDR1 is SGHRS, CDR2 YFSETQ, per germline. The CDR3 bases are TGCGCCAGCAGCGGTCGGGAGGGGCGAGGGAACACTGAAGCTTTCTTT. Amino acid sequence: CASSGREGRGNTEAFF.

V usage is TRBV19 and J usage is TRBJ2-1; TRBD2 matches at 12 bases. CDR1 is LNHDA, CDR2 SQIVND, per germline (reference sequence). This CDR3 comprises 15 residues. J gave up 8 bases and V 8 bases, and 10 bases lay outside the gene matches. In DNA, the CDR3 is TGTGCCAGTGTCAGACTAGCGGGGGATCGCCATGAGCAGTTCTTC. Protein: CASVRLAGDRHEQFF. The full variable domain, its missing parts supplied by reference TRBV19 and TRBJ2-1, is DGGITQSPKYLFRKEGQNVTLSCEQNLNHDAMYWYRQDPGQGLRLIYYSQIVNDFQKGDIAEGYSVSREKKESFPLTVTSAQKNPTAFYLCASVRLAGDRHEQFFGPGTRLTVL.

This chain uses TRBV19 with TRBJ2-5; possibly TRBD2 for D (6 bases). CDR1 and CDR2 (germline): LNHDA, SQIVND (reference sequence). V lost 6 bases and J lost 5, with 16 bases in between. The CDR3 has 14 residues. The CDR3 loop is CASSTLGGRETQYF. The DNA for the CDR3 is TGTGCCAGTAGCACACTGGGGGGTCGGGAGACCCAGTACTTC.

The V gene is TRBV7-8, the J gene TRBJ1-5; D ambiguous. The length of the CDR3 is 15 residues. Germline CDR1 reads SGHVS; CDR2 reads FQNEAQ. V was trimmed by 1 base and J by 5 bases, leaving 12 bases between them. Written as DNA, the CDR3 is TGTGCCAGCAGCTTAGAGGAGGGAGGCGATCAGCCCCAGCATTTT. This translates into CASSLEEGGDQPQHF.

This clone was found a few times. The chain couples TRBV5-1 to TRBJ2-1, with D perhaps TRBD1 (5 bases). The CDR3 consists of 16 residues. Germline lookup yields CDR1 SGHRS and CDR2 YFSETQ. V shed 0 bases and J shed 3 bases, with 13 bases lying between them. CDR3 region: CASSLAIGAIYNEQFF. The CDR3 coding sequence is TGCGCCAGCAGCTTGGCCATAGGGGCCATCTACAATGAGCAGTTCTTC.

The rearrangement joins TRBV7-3 to TRBJ1-5; D ambiguous. The ends were cut back, 0 bases at V and 4 bases at J, with 4 bases in the middle. Germline CDR1 and CDR2: SGHTA and FQGTGA. This CDR3 contains 13 residues. Here the CDR3 DNA reads TGTGCCAGCAGCTTAACCCGAAATCAGCCCCAGCATTTT. The encoded protein is CASSLTRNQPQHF.

The chain links TRBV7-2 to TRBJ1-2, with D unclear. The V end lost 4 bases, the J end lost 3 bases, and 12 bases lay between the germline ends. Looked up from germline, CDR1 is SGHTA and CDR2 is FQGNSA. This CDR3 is 14 amino acids long. Written as DNA, the CDR3 is TGTGCCAGCAGCTCCGGACGGATCGACTATGGCTACACCTTC. It is translated as CASSSGRIDYGYTF.